The 32 T cell receptor beta chains given below trace back to one sample, sequenced in a study of neurological immune-mediated disorders (dated by TCRdb to about 2019). The method behind the library was 5' RACE. For sequencing, an Illumina HiSeq 2500 was employed. Clones were called with MiXCR by TCRdb after fastp trimmed the public reads at Q25, and only in-frame beta chains were retained. Each CDR3 protein appears once, grouped with its most common genes and DNA. The sample table lists some 78,000 distinct CDR3 sequences, about 5% of them with a count of one. Clones ranked in the top ten supply less than 2.5% of the sample. Material: PBMCs. These TCRs come from a woman between 25 and 40 years old with multiple sclerosis.

This clonotype was observed at least ten times. This chain links TRBV5-1 with TRBJ1-5; 7 nucleotides match TRBD1. Unmatched junction bases numbered 7, after V lost 4 bases and J lost 3 bases. Germline CDR1 SGHRS, CDR2 YFSETQ. The CDR3 has 15 residues. The CDR3 loop reads CASSPGQRDNQPQHF. As DNA, the CDR3 is TGCGCCAGCAGCCCGGGACAGAGAGACAATCAGCCCCAGCATTTT.

In its sample, this clonotype was seen many times. CDR3 sequence reads: CASSLETRLGEQYF. In DNA, the CDR3 is TGTGCCAGCAGCTTGGAGACACGCCTGGGGGAGCAGTACTTC. The chain is built from TRBV5-5 and TRBJ2-7; D is undetermined. The V gene lost 0 bases and the J gene lost 7 bases, with 14 bases spanning the gap. The germline V gene has CDR1 SGHKS and CDR2 YYEKEE (reference sequence). The CDR3 runs 14 residues.

This clonotype was detected many times. The chain combines TRBV12-3 or TRBV12-4 with TRBJ1-1; D is unclear. This CDR3 spans 13 amino acids. The ends were cut back, 7 bases at V and 5 bases at J, with 14 bases in the middle. Here the CDR3 reads CASTATEATEAFF. The CDR3 DNA follows: TGTGCCAGCACCGCTACTGAAGCAACTGAAGCTTTCTTT.

This clonotype has a count of ten or more. The rearrangement joins TRBV25-1 to TRBJ1-4; D is ambiguous. The germline V and J ends were trimmed by 5 bases and 6 bases, with 10 bases remaining between them. Germline loops: CDR1 MGHDK, CDR2 SYGVNS. The CDR3 covers 13 residues. The CDR3 is CASSWGPYEKLFF. CDR3 in DNA: TGTGCCAGCAGTTGGGGTCCCTATGAAAAACTGTTTTTT.

This clonotype was seen many times. The chain is built from TRBV11-1 and TRBJ2-4, with a possible D match to TRBD1 (6 bases). V was pared by 5 bases and J by 8 bases, with 10 bases between. This CDR3 comprises 12 residues. Germline values: CDR1 SGHAT, CDR2 FQDESV (reference sequence). The CDR3 is CASSRKGDIQYF. For the CDR3, the DNA is TGTGCCAGCAGCCGAAAGGGGGACATTCAGTACTTC.

This clonotype has a count of ten or more. CDR3 protein: CSARSGQTLNTEAFF. The CDR3 DNA sequence: TGCAGTGCTAGATCGGGACAGACCCTGAACACTGAAGCTTTCTTT. The rearrangement joins TRBV20-1 to TRBJ1-1; the match to TRBD1 covers 7 bases. Looked up from germline, CDR1 is DFQATT and CDR2 is SNEGSKA (reference sequence). J gave up 0 bases and V 2 bases, and 6 bases lay outside the gene matches. This CDR3 region has 15 residues.

The chain carries TRBV5-1 and TRBJ2-3, with 8 bases matching TRBD2. Trimming at V came to 2 bases and at J to 2 bases, leaving 7 bases not matched to a gene. The CDR3 is 16 residues long. CDR1 is SGHRS, CDR2 YFSETQ, per germline. The CDR3 is CASSFPGLEFTDTQYF. In nucleotides, the CDR3 is TGCGCCAGCAGCTTTCCGGGACTAGAATTCACAGATACGCAGTATTTT.

This clonotype was detected only a few times. This chain joins TRBV10-1 and TRBJ2-7; D perhaps matches TRBD2 (6 bases). With 6 bases removed from V and 2 bases from J, the gap between germline ends came to 17 bases. The CDR3 runs 15 residues. The V gene's germline CDR1 is WNHNN and CDR2 SYGVQD (reference sequence). The CDR3 loop is CASRDYRRQTYEQYF. The DNA for the CDR3 is TGCGCCAGCAGGGACTATCGCAGACAGACCTACGAGCAGTACTTC.

Many counts were recorded for this clonotype. The chain uses TRBV7-8 and TRBJ1-1; D remains ambiguous. Germline V gene data show CDR1 as SGHVS and CDR2 as FQNEAQ. V was cut by 1 base and J by 4 bases, with 10 bases left in between. The CDR3 spans 14 residues. CDR3: CASSLGARATEAFF. The CDR3 DNA follows: TGTGCCAGCAGCTTAGGGGCCCGGGCCACTGAAGCTTTCTTT.

This clonotype was detected many times. The rearrangement joins TRBV18 to TRBJ2-3, with 8 bases fitting TRBD2. Per germline, CDR1 KGHSH and CDR2 LQKENI. The ends lost 2 bases at V and 4 bases at J; junction bases unmatched: 8. The CDR3 runs 16 residues. In nucleotides, the CDR3 is TGTGCCAGCTCACCAACGGGACTAGTGGGCGCAGATACGCAGTATTTT. Amino acids: CASSPTGLVGADTQYF.

This chain connects TRBV11-2 to TRBJ2-1; no clear D. V gave up 0 bases and J gave up 4 bases, with 4 bases separating them. From germline, CDR1 is SGHAT and CDR2 FQNNGV. This CDR3 comprises 13 residues. In DNA form, the CDR3 reads TGTGCCAGCAGCTTAGATCCATACAATGAGCAGTTCTTC. Its protein is CASSLDPYNEQFF. Variable domain in full (rest from reference TRBV11-2 and TRBJ2-1): EAGVAQSPRYKIIEKRQSVAFWCNPISGHATLYWYQQILGQGPKLLIQFQNNGVVDDSQLPKDRFSAERLKGVDSTLKIQPAKLEDSAVYLCASSLDPYNEQFFGPGTRLTVL.

This clonotype occurred many times. V is TRBV14 and J is TRBJ2-2; D unclear. There are 15 residues in the CDR3. V was pared by 2 bases and J by 1 base, with 8 bases between. The germline CDR1 and CDR2 sequences are SGHDN and FVKESK. As DNA, the CDR3 is TGTGCCAGCAGCCAAAGGACGGTGAACACCGGGGAGCTGTTTTTT. It specifies CASSQRTVNTGELFF.

This clonotype was picked up a small number of times. The V call is TRBV20-1, the J call TRBJ2-1, with 9 bases lining up with TRBD2. Germline V gene data show CDR1 as DFQATT and CDR2 as SNEGSKA (reference sequence). The CDR3 has 14 amino acids. V lost 0 bases, J lost 10 bases, and 7 bases stayed unmatched. DNA for the CDR3: TGCAGTGCTAGAGATCGCGGGGCGGGAGGGGAGCAGTTCTTC. Translated, it gives CSARDRGAGGEQFF.

This clonotype was seen at least ten times. V and J are TRBV4-1 and TRBJ1-5; D is possibly TRBD1 (5 bases). The germline V gene has CDR1 MGHRA and CDR2 YSYEKL. Trimming took 4 bases from V and 0 from J, leaving 25 bases between them. The CDR3 length is 20 residues. The CDR3 region is CASSPNPVGGAGNSNQPQHF. Here the CDR3 DNA reads TGCGCCAGCAGCCCTAACCCGGTCGGAGGGGCAGGGAATAGCAATCAGCCCCAGCATTTT.

About this clonotype itself: Its ends do not fully match the called genes, so a read error is possible. The V and J genes are TRBV3-1 and TRBJ2-7; no reliable D call. The CDR3 is 12 amino acids. From germline, CDR1 is LGHDT and CDR2 YNNKEL (reference sequence). The CDR3: CASSQTSYDQYF. DNA for the CDR3: TGTGCCAGCAGCCAAACCTCCTACGATCAGTACTTC.

There are many counts of this clonotype. This chain joins TRBV5-1 and TRBJ2-1; the D is unclear. The V end lost 2 bases, the J end lost 5 bases, and 5 bases lay between the germline ends. The CDR3 covers 12 residues. Per the germline V gene, CDR1 is SGHRS and CDR2 is YFSETQ. This CDR3 reads CASSFTNNEQFF. The CDR3 nucleotides read TGCGCCAGCAGCTTTACAAACAATGAGCAGTTCTTC.

This clonotype was detected ten times or more. J is TRBJ2-2 and V is TRBV9; the D call may be TRBD1 or TRBD2 (7 bases each). The CDR3 totals 15 residues. Germline-derived CDR1 and CDR2 are SGDLS and YYNGEE. V dropped 4 bases and J dropped 3 bases, with 13 bases sitting between them. Here the CDR3 DNA reads TGTGCCAGCAGCCTACAGGGGAGGGACACCGGGGAGCTGTTTTTT. It encodes CASSLQGRDTGELFF. Full variable domain (outside the CDR3, taken from reference TRBV9 and TRBJ2-2): DSGVTQTPKHLITATGQRVTLRCSPRSGDLSVYWYQQSLDQGLQFLIQYYNGEERAKGNILERFSAQQFPDLHSELNLSSLELGDSALYFCASSLQGRDTGELFFGEGSRLTVL.

This clonotype was counted ten times or more. The rearrangement links TRBV12-3 or TRBV12-4 to TRBJ2-3, with 7 nucleotides matching TRBD1. The CDR3 runs 19 residues. Trimming removed 3 bases from V and 0 bases from J; junction bases left unmatched: 15. This chain's CDR3 is CASSLRTGPSRSSTDTQYF. The CDR3 DNA reads TGTGCCAGCAGTTTGAGGACAGGTCCATCCCGCTCTAGCACAGATACGCAGTATTTT.

This clonotype showed up many times. V and J are TRBV10-2 and TRBJ2-5, with 8 bases fitting TRBD1. Germline V lookup: CDR1 WSHSY, CDR2 SAAADI. The V segment lost 0 bases and the J segment 5 bases; nucleotides outside the gene matches: 2. This CDR3 has 14 amino acids. The CDR3 DNA sequence: TGCGCCAGCAGTGAGTCCAGGGGGCGGGAGACCCAGTACTTC. Translation: CASSESRGRETQYF.

This clonotype was seen at least ten times. The rearrangement uses TRBV20-1 and TRBJ1-3; 9 nucleotides agree with TRBD1. Germline V lookup: CDR1 DFQATT, CDR2 SNEGSKA (reference sequence). V lost 2 bases and J lost 2; bases outside the gene matches: 7. The CDR3 sequence is 16 residues long. CDR3 DNA sequence: TGCAGTGCTAGACCACACGGACAGGGGACTGGAAACACCATATATTTT. Translated: CSARPHGQGTGNTIYF.

This clonotype was seen at least ten times. V usage is TRBV5-1 and J usage is TRBJ1-4; TRBD1 might be the D (6 bases). CDR3 length equals 13 residues. V was cut by 4 bases and J by 8 bases, with 12 bases left in between. Germline V lookup: CDR1 SGHRS, CDR2 YFSETQ. The CDR3 reads CASSRDTREKLFF. The CDR3 coding sequence is TGCGCCAGCAGCCGGGACACCAGGGAAAAACTGTTTTTT.

This clonotype showed up many times. J is TRBJ1-5 and V is TRBV18, with a weak D call TRBD1 (5 bases). This CDR3 region has 15 residues. Germline CDR1 is KGHSH and CDR2 is LQKENI. Trimming removed 6 bases from V and 4 bases from J, with 16 bases in between. This CDR3 is CASSTNGGLNQPQHF. The CDR3, as DNA: TGTGCCAGCTCTACAAATGGGGGATTAAATCAGCCCCAGCATTTT.

This clonotype was detected a few times. The V call is TRBV12-3 or TRBV12-4, the J call TRBJ2-1; D may be TRBD2 (6 bases). V was pared by 3 bases and J by 3 bases, with 12 bases between. The CDR3 is made up of 15 amino acids. The CDR3 region is CASSFGGGYYNEQFF. CDR3 DNA sequence: TGTGCCAGCAGTTTTGGAGGAGGGTACTACAATGAGCAGTTCTTC.

This clonotype has ten or more counts. J is TRBJ2-1 and V is TRBV10-3; tentative D call: TRBD2 (6 bases). Trimming pared 0 bases from V and 0 bases from J, leaving 15 bases between. The CDR3 spans 18 residues. Germline CDR1 is ENHRY and CDR2 is SYGVKD. Written as DNA, the CDR3 is TGTGCCATCAGTGAGTCCAAACCGGGGGTGAGCTCCTACAATGAGCAGTTCTTC. This gives the protein CAISESKPGVSSYNEQFF.

This clonotype was seen repeatedly, ten times or more. The chain joins TRBV7-2 to TRBJ2-1, with 9 bases that match TRBD2. V trimming: 6 bases; J trimming: 4 bases; junction bases outside the gene matches: 10. CDR1 and CDR2 (germline): SGHTA, FQGNSA. The CDR3 runs 16 residues. The CDR3 coding sequence is TGTGCCAGCAGGGCACCTAGCGGGGTAAGGTACAATGAGCAGTTCTTC. This gives the protein CASRAPSGVRYNEQFF. Full variable domain (missing parts from reference TRBV7-2 and TRBJ2-1): GAGVSQSPSNKVTEKGKDVELRCDPISGHTALYWYRQSLGQGLEFLIYFQGNSAPDKSGLPSDRFSAERTGGSVSTLTIQRTQQEDSAVYLCASRAPSGVRYNEQFFGPGTRLTVL.

Concerning this clonotype: An end of the junction differs from the germline gene, which may be a read error. The chain uses TRBV12-3 or TRBV12-4 and TRBJ1-4, with a possible D match to TRBD1 (5 bases). The CDR3 consists of 13 residues. CDR3 loop: CASTPGGNETLFF. Written as DNA, the CDR3 is TGTGCCAGCACCCCGGGGGGTAATGAAACACTGTTTTTT.

This clonotype was seen ten or more times. This chain connects TRBV20-1 to TRBJ2-3; tentatively, D is TRBD1 (5 bases). Germline V lookup: CDR1 DFQATT, CDR2 SNEGSKA (reference sequence). V lost 5 bases and J lost 0, with 12 bases in between. The CDR3 has 14 amino acids. The CDR3 protein is CSAPRQTSTDTQYF. CDR3 nucleotide sequence: TGCAGTGCTCCCCGACAGACTAGCACAGATACGCAGTATTTT.

Ten or more counts support this clonotype. The rearrangement joins TRBV7-3 to TRBJ1-6; weak D call: TRBD1 (5 bases). V lost 5 bases and J lost 7, with 18 bases in between. The CDR3 is made up of 16 amino acids. Germline V gene sequence: CDR1 SGHTA, CDR2 FQGTGA. CDR3: CASSPKGAGRNSPLHF. The CDR3 region has the DNA TGTGCCAGCAGCCCCAAAGGGGCAGGGCGCAATTCACCCCTCCACTTT. The full variable domain, its missing parts supplied by reference TRBV7-3 and TRBJ1-6, is GAGVSQTPSNKVTEKGKYVELRCDPISGHTALYWYRQSLGQGPEFLIYFQGTGAADDSGLPNDRFFAVRPEGSVSTLKIQRTERGDSAVYLCASSPKGAGRNSPLHFGNGTRLTVT.

Worth noting for this clonotype: In this CDR3 the conserved last residue, phenylalanine or tryptophan, is missing, so a read error is likely. The V gene is TRBV20-1, the J gene TRBJ1-4; no clear D gene. The CDR3 contains 14 residues. Between the trimmed V and J ends, which lost 2 bases and 0 bases, there was a span of 7 bases. CDR1 is DFQATT, CDR2 SNEGSKA, per germline (reference sequence). CDR3 sequence (DNA): TGCAGTGCTAGATCACTTGCAACTAATGAAAAACTGTTTAAT. It specifies CSARSLATNEKLFN.

V is TRBV6-6 and J is TRBJ2-2, with a weak D call TRBD1 (6 bases). V lost 6 bases to trimming and J lost 5 bases, with 16 bases between them. This CDR3 comprises 15 residues. Germline V gene data show CDR1 as MNHNY and CDR2 as SVGAGI (reference sequence). CDR3: CASSPDSPMTGELFF. The CDR3 nucleotides read TGTGCCAGCAGCCCGGACAGCCCGATGACCGGGGAGCTGTTTTTT.

The rearrangement uses TRBV27 and TRBJ2-2; D perhaps matches TRBD2 (6 bases). Germline V gives CDR1 MNHEY, CDR2 SMNVEV (reference sequence). V lost 7 bases and J lost 6, with 24 bases in between. This CDR3 comprises 17 residues. CDR3 in amino acids: CASTSLYRDSVPGELFF. CDR3 bases: TGTGCCAGCACTTCCCTCTACCGGGACTCGGTACCCGGGGAGCTGTTTTTT.

Many counts were recorded for this clonotype. This chain uses TRBV6-5 with TRBJ2-2, with D possibly called TRBD1 or TRBD2 (5 bases each). The V and J ends lost 6 bases and 3 bases respectively, with 17 bases between them. Looked up from germline, CDR1 is MNHEY and CDR2 is SVGAGI. CDR3 size: 16 residues. The chain's CDR3 is CASSSFRQGHTGELFF. The CDR3 nucleotides are TGTGCCAGCAGCTCATTTAGGCAGGGACACACCGGGGAGCTGTTTTTT.